These T cell receptor beta chains were read from a single sample in a study of cytotoxic CD8 clonotypes in ibrutinib-treated CLL. Sequenced by immunoSEQ multiplex PCR; TCRdb stores in-frame clones only, minus some. This sample has 200,000 or so clones, with 60% to 80% found just once. Source: PBMCs, taken after 12 months of ibrutinib treatment. These receptors all stem from a human donor with chronic lymphocytic leukemia. Both conserved end residues are part of each CDR3. Fields, in order: D gene, clone size, CDR3 length, V gene, J gene, CDR3 DNA, CDR3 protein. A D gene is named only where the DNA matches it firmly. For some rows the clone size is stated as once, few or many, or as a class when expanded; others skip it.

-	-	13	TRBV29-1	TRBJ2-3	TGCAGCGCTACGCCGGGGGCCACAGATACGCAGTATTTT	CSATPGATDTQYF
-	-	15	TRBV2	TRBJ2-1	TGTGCCAGCAGACCTCTTATTCCCTCCTACAATGAGCAGTTCTTC	CASRPLIPSYNEQFF
-	-	16	TRBV18	TRBJ2-3	TGTGCCAGCTCACGCGCCGGGACCCACAACACAGATACGCAGTATTTT	CASSRAGTHNTDTQYF
-	-	14	TRBV10-3	TRBJ2-5	TGTGCCATCAGTGAGTCGCAGGGCGAAGAGACCCAGTACTTC	CAISESQGEETQYF
-	few	14	TRBV6-1	TRBJ1-4	TGTGCCAGCAGTGGTTCCTGGTGGGGCGGAAAACTGTTTTTT	CASSGSWWGGKLFF
-	-	13	TRBV7-9	TRBJ2-7	TGTGCCAGCAGCTTAGGAGGGCTTGACGAGCAGTACTTC	CASSLGGLDEQYF
-	few	13	TRBV6-1	TRBJ1-1	TGTGCCAGCAGTGGGCGGGGAAACACTGAAGCTTTCTTT	CASSGRGNTEAFF
-	-	16	TRBV7-8	TRBJ1-1	TGTGCCAGCAGCTTAGCCCCTTACACAGGGAAGACTGAAGCTTTCTTT	CASSLAPYTGKTEAFF
-	-	11	TRBV20-1	TRBJ1-2	TGCAGTGTGGCGTCCGGGCCCGGCTACACCTTC	CSVASGPGYTF
-	-	16	TRBV5-6	TRBJ2-2	TGTGCCAGCCGCTGGGACCAGCACGGAAAGGCCGGGGAGCTGTTTTTT	CASRWDQHGKAGELFF
-	-	10	TRBV29-1	TRBJ2-5	TGCAGCACCTCGCAAGAGACCCAGTACTTC	CSTSQETQYF
-	-	13	TRBV6-1	TRBJ1-1	TGTGCCAGCAGTGCACAGGGAAACACTGAAGCTTTCTTT	CASSAQGNTEAFF
TRBD2	-	15	TRBV6-5	TRBJ2-5	TGTGCCAGCAGTTCCTGGTTAGCGGGAGTCGAGACCCAGTACTTC	CASSSWLAGVETQYF
-	-	18	TRBV25-1	TRBJ1-3	TGTGCCAGCAGTGATTCGACAAGGGACTTTTACTCTGGAAACACCATATATTTT	CASSDSTRDFYSGNTIYF
TRBD2	-	17	TRBV18	TRBJ2-3	TGTGCCAGCTCCCTGACGACTAGCGGGATAGACACAGATACGCAGTATTTT	CASSLTTSGIDTDTQYF